Following are 4 T cell receptor beta chains from one sample sequenced in a study of blood T cell repertoires in COVID-19. Method: immunoSEQ multiplex PCR; TCRdb's copy keeps in-frame clones and lacks some. The sample has some 87,000 clones, 60% to 85% seen once. The specimen was peripheral blood. The receptors stem from a man aged 45-60 years who had recovered from COVID-19.

This chain links TRBV6-5 with TRBJ2-7, with 9 bases that match TRBD1. Germline CDR1 is MNHEY and CDR2 is SVGAGI. This CDR3 spans 16 amino acids. V lost 3 bases and J lost 4; bases outside the gene matches: 10. In DNA form, the CDR3 reads TGTGCCAGCAGTTATCGAGGGGGGACAGGGATGTACGAGCAGTACTTC. Its protein product is CASSYRGGTGMYEQYF.

The chain is built from TRBV6-1 and TRBJ1-5; D unresolved. Trimming pared 3 bases from V and 7 bases from J, leaving 13 bases between. Germline CDR1 is MNHNS and CDR2 is SASEGT. This CDR3 comprises 14 residues. The CDR3 nucleotides read TGTGCCAGCAGTGAGGACGGGAGAAACCAGCCCCAGCATTTT. Encoded protein: CASSEDGRNQPQHF.

This sequence joins TRBV27 and TRBJ1-1, with TRBD1 identical over 11 bases. In germline, CDR1 is MNHEY, CDR2 SMNVEV (reference sequence). There are 17 residues in the CDR3. V gave up 3 bases and J gave up 3 bases; unmatched junction bases: 9. Written as DNA, the CDR3 is TGTGCCAGCAGTTTCAGGGGGACAGGGGGTGGGTACACTGAAGCTTTCTTT. This codes for CASSFRGTGGGYTEAFF.

This clone was found a few times. Here the CDR3 reads CASSRLAGGEGTDTQYF. Here the CDR3 DNA reads TGTGCCAGCAGCAGACTAGCGGGAGGAGAGGGCACAGATACGCAGTATTTT. The J gene is TRBJ2-3, the V gene TRBV11-2; TRBD2 aligns across 13 bases. This CDR3 is 17 amino acids long. Per germline, CDR1 SGHAT and CDR2 FQNNGV. The V gene end was trimmed by 5 bases and the J gene end by 1 base; junction bases not matched to a gene: 6. The variable domain in full, with the rest retrieved from reference TRBV11-2 and TRBJ2-3, is EAGVAQSPRYKIIEKRQSVAFWCNPISGHATLYWYQQILGQGPKLLIQFQNNGVVDDSQLPKDRFSAERLKGVDSTLKIQPAKLEDSAVYLCASSRLAGGEGTDTQYFGPGTRLTVL.